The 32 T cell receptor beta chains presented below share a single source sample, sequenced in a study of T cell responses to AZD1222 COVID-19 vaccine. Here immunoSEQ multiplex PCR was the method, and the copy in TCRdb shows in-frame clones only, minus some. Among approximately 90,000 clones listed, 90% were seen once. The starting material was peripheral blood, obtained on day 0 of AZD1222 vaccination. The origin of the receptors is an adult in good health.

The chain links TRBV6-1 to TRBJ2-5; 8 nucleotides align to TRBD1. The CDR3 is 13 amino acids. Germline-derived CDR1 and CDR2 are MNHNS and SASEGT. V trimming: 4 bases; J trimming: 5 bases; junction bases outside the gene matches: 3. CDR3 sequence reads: CASSVAGGETQYF. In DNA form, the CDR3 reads TGTGCCAGCAGTGTAGCAGGGGGCGAGACCCAGTACTTC.

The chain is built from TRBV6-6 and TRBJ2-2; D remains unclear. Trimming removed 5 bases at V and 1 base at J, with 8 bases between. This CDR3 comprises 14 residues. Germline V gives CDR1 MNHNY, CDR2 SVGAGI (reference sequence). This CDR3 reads CASSTRENTGELFF. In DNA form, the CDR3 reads TGTGCCAGCAGTACGAGAGAGAACACCGGGGAGCTGTTTTTT.

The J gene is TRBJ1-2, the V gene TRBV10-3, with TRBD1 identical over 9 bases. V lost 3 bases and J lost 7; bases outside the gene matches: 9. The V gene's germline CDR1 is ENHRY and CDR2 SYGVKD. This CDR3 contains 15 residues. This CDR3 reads CAISDMGQGVRGYTF. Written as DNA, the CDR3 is TGTGCCATCAGTGATATGGGACAGGGTGTCCGTGGCTACACCTTC.

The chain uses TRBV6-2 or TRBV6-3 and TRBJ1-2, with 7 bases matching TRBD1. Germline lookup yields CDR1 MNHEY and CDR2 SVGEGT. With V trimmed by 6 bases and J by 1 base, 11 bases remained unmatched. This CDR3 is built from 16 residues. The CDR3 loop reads CASSPGQRNDNYGYTF. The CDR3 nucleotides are TGTGCCAGCAGCCCGGGACAGCGAAACGATAACTATGGCTACACCTTC.

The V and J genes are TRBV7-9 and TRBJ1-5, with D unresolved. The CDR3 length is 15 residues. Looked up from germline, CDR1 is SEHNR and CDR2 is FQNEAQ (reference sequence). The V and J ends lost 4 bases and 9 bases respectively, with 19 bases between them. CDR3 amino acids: CASSSPGVVSGPQHF. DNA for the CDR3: TGTGCCAGCAGCTCCCCCGGTGTGGTTAGCGGGCCCCAGCATTTT. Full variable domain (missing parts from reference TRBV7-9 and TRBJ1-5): DTGVSQNPRHKITKRGQNVTFRCDPISEHNRLYWYRQTLGQGPEFLTYFQNEAQLEKSRLLSDRFSAERPKGSFSTLEIQRTEQGDSAMYLCASSSPGVVSGPQHFGDGTRLSIL.

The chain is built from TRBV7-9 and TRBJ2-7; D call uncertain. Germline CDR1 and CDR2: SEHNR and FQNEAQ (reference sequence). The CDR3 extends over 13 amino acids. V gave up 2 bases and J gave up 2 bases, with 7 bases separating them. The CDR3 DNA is TGTGCCAGCAGCTTATCGGGTACCTACGAGCAGTACTTC. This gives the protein CASSLSGTYEQYF.

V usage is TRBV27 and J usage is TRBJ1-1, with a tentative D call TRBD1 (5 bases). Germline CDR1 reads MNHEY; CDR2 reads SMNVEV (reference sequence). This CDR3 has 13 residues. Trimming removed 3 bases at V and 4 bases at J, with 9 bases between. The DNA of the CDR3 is TGTGCCAGCAGTTTTTCCGGGGCCACTGAAGCTTTCTTT. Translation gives CASSFSGATEAFF.

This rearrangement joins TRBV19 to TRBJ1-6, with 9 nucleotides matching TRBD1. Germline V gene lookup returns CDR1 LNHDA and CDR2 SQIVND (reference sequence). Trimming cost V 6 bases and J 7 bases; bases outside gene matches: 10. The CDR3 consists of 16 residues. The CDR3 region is CASRGPGTGNNSPLHF. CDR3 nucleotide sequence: TGTGCCAGTAGGGGTCCCGGGACAGGGAACAATTCACCCCTCCACTTT. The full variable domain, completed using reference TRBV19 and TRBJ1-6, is DGGITQSPKYLFRKEGQNVTLSCEQNLNHDAMYWYRQDPGQGLRLIYYSQIVNDFQKGDIAEGYSVSREKKESFPLTVTSAQKNPTAFYLCASRGPGTGNNSPLHFGNGTRLTVT.

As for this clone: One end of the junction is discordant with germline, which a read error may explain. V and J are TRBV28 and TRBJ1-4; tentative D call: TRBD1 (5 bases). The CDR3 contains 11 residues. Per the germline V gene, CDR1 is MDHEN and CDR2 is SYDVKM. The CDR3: CASSRVSLHVF. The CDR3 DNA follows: TGTGCCAGTAGCAGGGTAAGCCTGCACGTTTTT.

CDR3: CASSENYGYTF. The DNA for the CDR3 is TGTGCCAGCAGTGAGAACTATGGCTACACCTTC. The chain carries TRBV2 and TRBJ1-2; D gene ambiguous. The V gene's germline CDR1 is SNHLY and CDR2 FYNNEI. V was pared by 3 bases and J by 2 bases, with 1 base between. The length of the CDR3 is 11 residues.

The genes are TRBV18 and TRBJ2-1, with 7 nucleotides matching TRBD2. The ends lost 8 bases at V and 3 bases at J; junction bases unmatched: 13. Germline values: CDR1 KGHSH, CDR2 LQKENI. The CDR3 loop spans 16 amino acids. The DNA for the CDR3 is TGTGCCAGCATCATGGGGCTTGGGGAGGGCTACAATGAGCAGTTCTTC. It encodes CASIMGLGEGYNEQFF.

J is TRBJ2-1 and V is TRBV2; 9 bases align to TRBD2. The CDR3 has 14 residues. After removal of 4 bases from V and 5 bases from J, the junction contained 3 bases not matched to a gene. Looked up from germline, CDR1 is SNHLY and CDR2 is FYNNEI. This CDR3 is CASSVASGDNEQFF. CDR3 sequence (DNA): TGTGCCAGCAGTGTGGCTAGCGGGGACAATGAGCAGTTCTTC. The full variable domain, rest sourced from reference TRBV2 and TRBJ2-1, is EPEVTQTPSHQVTQMGQEVILRCVPISNHLYFYWYRQILGQKVEFLVSFYNNEISEKSEIFDDQFSVERPDGSNFTLKIRSTKLEDSAMYFCASSVASGDNEQFFGPGTRLTVL.

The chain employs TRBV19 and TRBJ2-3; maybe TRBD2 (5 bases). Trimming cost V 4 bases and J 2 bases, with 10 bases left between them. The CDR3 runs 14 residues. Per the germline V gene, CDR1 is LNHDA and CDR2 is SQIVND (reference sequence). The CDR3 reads CASSTRTFTDTQYF. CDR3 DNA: TGTGCCAGTAGTACCCGGACTTTCACAGATACGCAGTATTTT.

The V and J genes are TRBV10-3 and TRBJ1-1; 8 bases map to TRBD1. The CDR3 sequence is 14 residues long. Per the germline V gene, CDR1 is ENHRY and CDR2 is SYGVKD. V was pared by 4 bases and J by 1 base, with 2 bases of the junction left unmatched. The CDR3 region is CAISVGQGNTEAFF. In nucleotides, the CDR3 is TGTGCCATCAGTGTCGGACAGGGGAACACTGAAGCTTTCTTT.

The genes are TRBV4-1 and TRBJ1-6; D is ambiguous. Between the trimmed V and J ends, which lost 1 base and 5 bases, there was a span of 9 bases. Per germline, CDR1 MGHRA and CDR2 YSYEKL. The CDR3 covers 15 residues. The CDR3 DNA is TGCGCCAGCAGCCAAGGGCCGGGAGATAATTCACCCCTCCACTTT. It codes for CASSQGPGDNSPLHF.

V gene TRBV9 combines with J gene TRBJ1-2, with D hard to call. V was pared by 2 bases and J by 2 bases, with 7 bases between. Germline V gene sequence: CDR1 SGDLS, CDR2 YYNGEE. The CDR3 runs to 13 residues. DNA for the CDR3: TGTGCCAGCAGCGTGGCAGACAACTATGGCTACACCTTC. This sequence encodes CASSVADNYGYTF.

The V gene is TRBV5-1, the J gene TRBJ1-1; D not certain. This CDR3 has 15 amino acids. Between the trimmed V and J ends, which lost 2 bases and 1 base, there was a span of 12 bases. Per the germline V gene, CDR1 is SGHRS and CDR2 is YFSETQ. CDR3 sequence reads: CASSFGGHSNTEAFF. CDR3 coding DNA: TGCGCCAGCAGCTTCGGCGGGCACTCGAACACTGAAGCTTTCTTT.

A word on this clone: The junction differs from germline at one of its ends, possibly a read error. The CDR3 DNA sequence: TGTGCTAGCAGCTTGGGAAGCTCCTACAATGAGCAGTTCTTC. Protein: CASSLGSSYNEQFF. This chain joins TRBV7-7 and TRBJ2-1, with unresolved D. The CDR3 runs 14 residues. The V gene's germline CDR1 is SSHAT and CDR2 FNYEAQ (reference sequence).

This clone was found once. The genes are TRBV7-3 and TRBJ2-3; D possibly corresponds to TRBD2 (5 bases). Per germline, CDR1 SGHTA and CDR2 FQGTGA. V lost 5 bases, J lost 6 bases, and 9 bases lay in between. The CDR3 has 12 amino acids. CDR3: CASSQSGDTQYF. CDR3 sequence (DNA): TGTGCCAGCAGCCAGTCGGGGGATACGCAGTATTTT.

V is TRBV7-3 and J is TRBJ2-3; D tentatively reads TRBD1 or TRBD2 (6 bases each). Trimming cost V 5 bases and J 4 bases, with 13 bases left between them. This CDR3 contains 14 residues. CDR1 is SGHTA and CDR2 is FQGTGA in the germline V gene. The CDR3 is CASSPGGGPDTQYF. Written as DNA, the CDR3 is TGTGCCAGCAGCCCCGGGGGCGGTCCAGATACGCAGTATTTT.

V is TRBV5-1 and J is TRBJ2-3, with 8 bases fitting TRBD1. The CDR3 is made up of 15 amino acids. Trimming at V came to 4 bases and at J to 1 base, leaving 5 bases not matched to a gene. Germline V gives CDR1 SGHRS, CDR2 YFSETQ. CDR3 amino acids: CASSGQGIGTDTQYF. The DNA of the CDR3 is TGCGCCAGCAGCGGACAGGGAATCGGCACAGATACGCAGTATTTT.

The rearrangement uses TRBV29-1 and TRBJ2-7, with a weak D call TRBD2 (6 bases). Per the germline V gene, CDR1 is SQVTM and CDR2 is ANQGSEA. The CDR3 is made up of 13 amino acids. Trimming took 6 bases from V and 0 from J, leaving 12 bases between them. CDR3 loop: CSVGDGSSYEQYF. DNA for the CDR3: TGCAGCGTGGGGGACGGGAGCTCCTACGAGCAGTACTTC.

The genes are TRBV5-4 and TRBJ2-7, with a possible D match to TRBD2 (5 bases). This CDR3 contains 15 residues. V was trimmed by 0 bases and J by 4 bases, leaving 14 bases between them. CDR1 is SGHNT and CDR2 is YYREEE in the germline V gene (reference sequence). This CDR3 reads CASSLGTGLVYEQYF. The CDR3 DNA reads TGTGCCAGCAGCTTGGGGACTGGGCTTGTGTACGAGCAGTACTTC.

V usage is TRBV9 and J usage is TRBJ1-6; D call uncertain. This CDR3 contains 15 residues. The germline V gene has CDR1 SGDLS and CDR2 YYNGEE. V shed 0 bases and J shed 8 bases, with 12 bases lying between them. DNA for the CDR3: TGTGCCAGCAGCGTAGACGGCGGAGCTGATTCACCCCTCCACTTT. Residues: CASSVDGGADSPLHF. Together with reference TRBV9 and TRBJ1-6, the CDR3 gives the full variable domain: DSGVTQTPKHLITATGQRVTLRCSPRSGDLSVYWYQQSLDQGLQFLIQYYNGEERAKGNILERFSAQQFPDLHSELNLSSLELGDSALYFCASSVDGGADSPLHFGNGTRLTVT.

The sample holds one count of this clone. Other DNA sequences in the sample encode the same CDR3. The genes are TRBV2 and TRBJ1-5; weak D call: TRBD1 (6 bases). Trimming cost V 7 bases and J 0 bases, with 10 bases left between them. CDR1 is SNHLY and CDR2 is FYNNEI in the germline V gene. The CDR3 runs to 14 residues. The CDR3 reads CASKRGDSNQPQHF. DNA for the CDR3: TGTGCCAGCAAGAGGGGGGATAGCAATCAGCCCCAGCATTTT.

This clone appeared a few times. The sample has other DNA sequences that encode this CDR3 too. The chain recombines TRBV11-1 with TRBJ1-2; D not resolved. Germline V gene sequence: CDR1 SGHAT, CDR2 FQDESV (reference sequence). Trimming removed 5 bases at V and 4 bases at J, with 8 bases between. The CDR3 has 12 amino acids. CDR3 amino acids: CASSRLGYGYTF. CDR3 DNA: TGTGCCAGCAGCAGGCTCGGCTATGGCTACACCTTC.

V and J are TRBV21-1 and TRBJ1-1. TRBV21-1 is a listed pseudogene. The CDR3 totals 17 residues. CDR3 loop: CASSKAPTEEGNTEAFF. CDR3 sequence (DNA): TGTGCCAGCAGCAAAGCGCCGACTGAAGAGGGGAACACTGAAGCTTTCTTT.

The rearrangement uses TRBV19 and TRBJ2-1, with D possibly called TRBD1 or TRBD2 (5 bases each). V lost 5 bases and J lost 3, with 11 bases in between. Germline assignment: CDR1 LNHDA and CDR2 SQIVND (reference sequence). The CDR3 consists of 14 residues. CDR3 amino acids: CASSVGRLYNEQFF. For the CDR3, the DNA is TGTGCCAGTAGTGTGGGACGCCTCTACAATGAGCAGTTCTTC.

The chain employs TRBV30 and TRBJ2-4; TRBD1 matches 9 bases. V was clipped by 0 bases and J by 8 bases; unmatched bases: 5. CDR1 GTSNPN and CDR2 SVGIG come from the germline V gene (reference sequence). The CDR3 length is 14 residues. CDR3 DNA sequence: TGTGCCTGGAGTGTACAGGGGGCTCTGTACATTCAGTACTTC. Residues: CAWSVQGALYIQYF.

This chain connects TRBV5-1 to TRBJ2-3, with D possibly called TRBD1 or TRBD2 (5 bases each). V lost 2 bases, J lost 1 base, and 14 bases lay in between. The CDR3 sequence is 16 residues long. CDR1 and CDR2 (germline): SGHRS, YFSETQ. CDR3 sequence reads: CASSLELGARTDTQYF. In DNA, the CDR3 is TGCGCCAGCAGCTTAGAGCTCGGGGCCCGCACAGATACGCAGTATTTT.

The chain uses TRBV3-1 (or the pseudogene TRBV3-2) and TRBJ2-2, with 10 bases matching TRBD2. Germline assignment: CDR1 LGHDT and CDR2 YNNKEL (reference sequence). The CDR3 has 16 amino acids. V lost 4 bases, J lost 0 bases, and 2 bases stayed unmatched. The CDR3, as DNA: TGTGCCAGCAGCCCCCTAGCGGGGGCGAACACCGGGGAGCTGTTTTTT. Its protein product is CASSPLAGANTGELFF.

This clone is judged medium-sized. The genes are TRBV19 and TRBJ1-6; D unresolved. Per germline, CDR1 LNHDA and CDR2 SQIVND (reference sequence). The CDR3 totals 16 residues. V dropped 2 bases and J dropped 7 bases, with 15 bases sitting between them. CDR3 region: CASSILHAPRNSPLHF. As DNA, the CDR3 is TGTGCCAGTAGTATACTCCACGCCCCCCGAAATTCACCCCTCCACTTT.